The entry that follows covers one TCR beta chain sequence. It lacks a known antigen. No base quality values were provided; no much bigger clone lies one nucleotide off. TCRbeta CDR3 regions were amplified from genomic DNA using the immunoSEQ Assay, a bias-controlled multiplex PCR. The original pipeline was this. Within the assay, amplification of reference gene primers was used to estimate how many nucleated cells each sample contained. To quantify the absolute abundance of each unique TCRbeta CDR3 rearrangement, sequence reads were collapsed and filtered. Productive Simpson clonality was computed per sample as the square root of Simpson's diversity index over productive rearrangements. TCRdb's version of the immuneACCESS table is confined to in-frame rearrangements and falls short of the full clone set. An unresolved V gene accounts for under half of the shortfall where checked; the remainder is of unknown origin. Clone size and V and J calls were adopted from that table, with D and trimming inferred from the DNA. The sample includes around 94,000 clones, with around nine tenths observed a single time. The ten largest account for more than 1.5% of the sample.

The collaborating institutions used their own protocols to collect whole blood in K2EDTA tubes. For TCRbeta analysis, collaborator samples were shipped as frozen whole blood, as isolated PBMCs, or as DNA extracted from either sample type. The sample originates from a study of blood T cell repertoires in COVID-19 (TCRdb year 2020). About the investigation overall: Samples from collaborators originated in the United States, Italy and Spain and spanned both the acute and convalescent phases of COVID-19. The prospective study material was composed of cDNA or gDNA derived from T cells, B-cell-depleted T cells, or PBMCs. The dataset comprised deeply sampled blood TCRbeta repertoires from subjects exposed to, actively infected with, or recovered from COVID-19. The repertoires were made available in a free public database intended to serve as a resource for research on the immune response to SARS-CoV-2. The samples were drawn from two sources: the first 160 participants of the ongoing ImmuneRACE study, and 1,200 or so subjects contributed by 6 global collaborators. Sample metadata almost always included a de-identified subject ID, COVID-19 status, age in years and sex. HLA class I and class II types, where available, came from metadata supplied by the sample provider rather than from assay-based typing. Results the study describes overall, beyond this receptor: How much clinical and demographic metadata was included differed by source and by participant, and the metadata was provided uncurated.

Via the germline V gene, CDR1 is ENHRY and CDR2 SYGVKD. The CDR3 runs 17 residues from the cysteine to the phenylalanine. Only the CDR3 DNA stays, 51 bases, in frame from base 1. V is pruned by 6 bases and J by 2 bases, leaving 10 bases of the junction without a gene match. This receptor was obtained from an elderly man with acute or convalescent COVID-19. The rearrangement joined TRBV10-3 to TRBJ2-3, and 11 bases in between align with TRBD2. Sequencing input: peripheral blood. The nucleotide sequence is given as TGTGCCATCAGCCAGACTAGCGGGACGGGGGCCACAGATACGCAGTATTTT. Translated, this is CAISQTSGTGATDTQYF.